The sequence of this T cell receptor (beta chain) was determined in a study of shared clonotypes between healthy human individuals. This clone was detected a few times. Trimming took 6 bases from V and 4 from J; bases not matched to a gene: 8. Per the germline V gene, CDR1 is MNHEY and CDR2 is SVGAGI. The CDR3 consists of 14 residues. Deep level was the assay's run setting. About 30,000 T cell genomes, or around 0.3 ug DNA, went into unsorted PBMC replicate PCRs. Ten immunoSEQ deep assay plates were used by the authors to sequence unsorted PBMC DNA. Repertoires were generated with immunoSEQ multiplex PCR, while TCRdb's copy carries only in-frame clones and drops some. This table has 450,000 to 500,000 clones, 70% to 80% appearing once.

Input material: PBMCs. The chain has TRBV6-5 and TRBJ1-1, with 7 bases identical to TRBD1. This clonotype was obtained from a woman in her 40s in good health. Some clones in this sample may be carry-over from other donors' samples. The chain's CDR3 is CASRDFQGGTEAFF. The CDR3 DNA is TGTGCCAGCAGGGACTTCCAGGGGGGCACTGAAGCTTTCTTT.